This T cell receptor (beta chain) is drawn from a study of blood T cells in healthy people across ages. Germline lookup yields CDR1 SGHTA and CDR2 FQGNSA. V shed 0 bases, J shed 5 bases, and the junction held 1 base outside the gene matches. The CDR3 length is 14 residues. Regarding the study as a whole: Unsorted PBMCs ruled out conclusive naive versus antigen-experienced comparison.

The second PCR ran roughly 7 to 12 cycles with a sample-barcoded 5' primer and J-beta primers. All cDNA molecules were each tagged by a template-switch adaptor with 12 random nucleotides. A single record per CDR3 protein comes from TCRdb applying MiXCR to the 5' RACE reads. The sample includes approximately 850,000 distinct CDR3 sequences, 58% of them seen just once. Notes on this clonotype: No antigen is known for it.

The sample comprised blood. V and J are TRBV7-2 and TRBJ2-1; 7 nucleotides agree with TRBD2. This sequence originates from a young man in good health. CDR3: CASSLALADNEQFF. CDR3 nucleotide sequence: TGTGCCAGCAGCTTAGCCCTAGCGGACAATGAGCAGTTCTTC. Full variable domain (rest looked up from reference TRBV7-2 and TRBJ2-1): GAGVSQSPSNKVTEKGKDVELRCDPISGHTALYWYRQSLGQGLEFLIYFQGNSAPDKSGLPSDRFSAERTGGSVSTLTIQRTQQEDSAVYLCASSLALADNEQFFGPGTRLTVL.